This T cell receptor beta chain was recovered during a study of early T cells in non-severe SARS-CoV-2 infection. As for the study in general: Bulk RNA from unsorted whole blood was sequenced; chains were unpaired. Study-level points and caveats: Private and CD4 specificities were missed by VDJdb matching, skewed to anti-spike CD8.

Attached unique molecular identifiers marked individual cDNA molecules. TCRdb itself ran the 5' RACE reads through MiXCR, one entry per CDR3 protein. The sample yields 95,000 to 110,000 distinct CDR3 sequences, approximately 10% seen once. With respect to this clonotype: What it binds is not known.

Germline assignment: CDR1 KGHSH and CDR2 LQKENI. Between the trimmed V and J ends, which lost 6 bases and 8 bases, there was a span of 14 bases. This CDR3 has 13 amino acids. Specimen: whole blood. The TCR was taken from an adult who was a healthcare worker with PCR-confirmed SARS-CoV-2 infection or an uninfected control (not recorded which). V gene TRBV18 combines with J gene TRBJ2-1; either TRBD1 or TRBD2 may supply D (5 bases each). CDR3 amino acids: CASSTWGSDEQFF. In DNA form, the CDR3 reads TGTGCCAGCTCCACATGGGGGAGCGATGAGCAGTTCTTC.